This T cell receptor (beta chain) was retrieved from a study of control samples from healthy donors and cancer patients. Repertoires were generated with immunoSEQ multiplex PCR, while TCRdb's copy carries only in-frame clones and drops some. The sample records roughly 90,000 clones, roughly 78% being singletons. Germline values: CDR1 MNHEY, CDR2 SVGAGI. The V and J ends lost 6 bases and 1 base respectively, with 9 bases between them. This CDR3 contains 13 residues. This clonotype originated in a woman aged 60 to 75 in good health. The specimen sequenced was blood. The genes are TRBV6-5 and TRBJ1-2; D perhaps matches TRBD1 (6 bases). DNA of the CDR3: TGTGCCAGCAGCGGACAGATTAACTATGGCTACACCTTC. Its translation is CASSGQINYGYTF.